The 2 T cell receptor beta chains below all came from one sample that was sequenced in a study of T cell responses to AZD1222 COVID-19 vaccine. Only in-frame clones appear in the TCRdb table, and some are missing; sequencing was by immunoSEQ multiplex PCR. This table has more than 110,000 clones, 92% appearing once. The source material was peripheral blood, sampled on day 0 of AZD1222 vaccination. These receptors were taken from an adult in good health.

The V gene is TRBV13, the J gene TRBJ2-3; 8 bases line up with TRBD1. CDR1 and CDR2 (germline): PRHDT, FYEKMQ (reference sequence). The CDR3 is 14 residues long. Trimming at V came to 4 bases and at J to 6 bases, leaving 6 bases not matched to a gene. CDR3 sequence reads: CASSWGQVADTQYF. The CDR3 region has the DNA TGTGCCAGCAGCTGGGGACAGGTTGCGGATACGCAGTATTTT.

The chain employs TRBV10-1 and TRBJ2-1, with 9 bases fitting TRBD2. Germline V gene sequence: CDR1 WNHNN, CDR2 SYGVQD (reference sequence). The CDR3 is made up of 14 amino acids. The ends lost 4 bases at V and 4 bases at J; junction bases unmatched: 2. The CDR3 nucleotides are TGCGCCAGCAGTGTAGGACTAGCGTACAATGAGCAGTTCTTC. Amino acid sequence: CASSVGLAYNEQFF.